This T cell receptor beta chain was obtained from a study of tumor-infiltrating lymphocytes in oesophageal squamous cell carcinoma (dated by TCRdb to about 2016). Receptor amplification or capture employed PCR. The run used an Illumina HiSeq 2000. TCRdb cleaned the public reads at Q25 with fastp, built clones with MiXCR and kept in-frame beta chains. For every CDR3 protein sequence, its rows merge into one entry that carries the most common genes and DNA. Present in this sample are about 17,000 distinct CDR3 sequences, 40% to 55% of which were seen just once. Together, the top ten hold around a third of the sample. CDR1 and CDR2 are read off the germline V gene (reference sequence) as LNHDA and SQIVND. Inclusive of the bounding cysteine and phenylalanine, the CDR3 is 16 residues long. CDR3 DNA is the only sequence kept; it has 48 bases, read in frame from the first base. This clonotype was recorded many times. The specificity of this receptor is unknown. Per-base qualities were not stored, and no clone one base away is much larger.

Sequencing input: normal esophageal tissue next to the tumor. This chain is built from TRBV19 and TRBJ2-1; D gene: possibly TRBD2, on 7 matching bases. The J call may be in error: the DNA end matches TRBJ2-7 better. This clonotype originated in a female donor with esophageal squamous cell carcinoma. The sequenced DNA is TGTGCCAGTCACCATAGGGGGGGCGTTTCCTACAATGAGCAGTACTTC. Its protein reads: CASHHRGGVSYNEQYF.